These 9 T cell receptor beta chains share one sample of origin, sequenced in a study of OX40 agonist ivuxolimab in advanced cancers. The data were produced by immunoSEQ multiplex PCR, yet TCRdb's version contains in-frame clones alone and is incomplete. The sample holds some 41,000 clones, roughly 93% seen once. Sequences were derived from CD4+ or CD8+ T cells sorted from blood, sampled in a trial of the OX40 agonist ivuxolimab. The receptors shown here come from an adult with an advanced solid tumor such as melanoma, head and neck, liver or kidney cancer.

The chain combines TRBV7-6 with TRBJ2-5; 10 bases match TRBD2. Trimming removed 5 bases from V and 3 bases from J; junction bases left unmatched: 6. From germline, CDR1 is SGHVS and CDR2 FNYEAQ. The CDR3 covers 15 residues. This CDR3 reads CASSPALAGEETQYF. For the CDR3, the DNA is TGTGCCAGCAGCCCCGCTCTAGCGGGAGAAGAGACCCAGTACTTC.

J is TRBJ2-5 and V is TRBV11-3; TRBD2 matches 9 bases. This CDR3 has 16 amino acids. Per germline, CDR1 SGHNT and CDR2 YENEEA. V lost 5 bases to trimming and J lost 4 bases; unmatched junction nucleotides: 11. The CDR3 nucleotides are TGTGCCAGCAGCCCTAGTAGCGGGAGCGGGCGAGAGACCCAGTACTTC. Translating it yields CASSPSSGSGRETQYF.

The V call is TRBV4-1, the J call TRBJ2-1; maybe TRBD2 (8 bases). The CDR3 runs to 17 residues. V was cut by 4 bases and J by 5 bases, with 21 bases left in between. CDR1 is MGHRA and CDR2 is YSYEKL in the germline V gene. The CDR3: CASSPGGLGTSDNEQFF. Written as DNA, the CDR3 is TGCGCCAGCAGCCCAGGGGGTCTCGGGACTAGTGACAATGAGCAGTTCTTC.

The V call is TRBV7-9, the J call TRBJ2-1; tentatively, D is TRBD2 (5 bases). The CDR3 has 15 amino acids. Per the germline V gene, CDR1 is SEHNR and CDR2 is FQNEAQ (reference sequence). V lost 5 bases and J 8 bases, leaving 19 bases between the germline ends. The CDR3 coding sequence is TGTGCCAGCAGCCGCGGGTTCTCAGACCGCGATGAGCAGTTCTTC. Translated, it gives CASSRGFSDRDEQFF.

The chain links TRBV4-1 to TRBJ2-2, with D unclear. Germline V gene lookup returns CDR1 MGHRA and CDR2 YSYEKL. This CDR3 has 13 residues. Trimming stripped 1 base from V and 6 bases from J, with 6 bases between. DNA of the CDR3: TGCGCCAGCAGCCAAGTTAGGTCCGGGGAGCTGTTTTTT. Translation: CASSQVRSGELFF.

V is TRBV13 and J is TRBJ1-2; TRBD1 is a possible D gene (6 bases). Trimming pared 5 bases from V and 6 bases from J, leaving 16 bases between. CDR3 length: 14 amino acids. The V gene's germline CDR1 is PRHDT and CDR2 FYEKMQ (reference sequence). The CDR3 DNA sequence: TGTGCCAGCAGCGTGCTAACAGGGCTTGATGGCTACACCTTC. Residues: CASSVLTGLDGYTF.

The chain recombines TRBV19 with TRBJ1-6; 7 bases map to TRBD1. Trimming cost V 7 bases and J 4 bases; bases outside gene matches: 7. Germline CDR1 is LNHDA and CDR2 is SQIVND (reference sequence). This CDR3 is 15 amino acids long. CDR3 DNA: TGTGCCAGTACCCAGTCAGGGGGATATAATTCACCCCTCCACTTT. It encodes CASTQSGGYNSPLHF.

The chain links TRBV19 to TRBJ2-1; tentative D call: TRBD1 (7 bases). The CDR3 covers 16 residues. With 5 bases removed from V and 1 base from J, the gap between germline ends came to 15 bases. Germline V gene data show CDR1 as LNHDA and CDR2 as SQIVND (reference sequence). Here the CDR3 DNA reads TGTGCCAGTAGTGGGGGCCAGGGGGGATCCTACAATGAGCAGTTCTTC. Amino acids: CASSGGQGGSYNEQFF.

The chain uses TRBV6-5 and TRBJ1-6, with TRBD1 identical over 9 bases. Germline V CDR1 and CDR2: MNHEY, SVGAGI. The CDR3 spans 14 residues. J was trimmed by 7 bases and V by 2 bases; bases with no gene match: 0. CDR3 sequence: CASSYGTGNSPLHF. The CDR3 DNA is TGTGCCAGCAGTTACGGGACAGGGAATTCACCCCTCCACTTT.